The 8 T cell receptor beta chains in this list originate from one sample, sequenced in a study of graft-versus-host responses after intestinal transplantation. The table came from immunoSEQ multiplex PCR; TCRdb's copy has only in-frame clones and leaves some out. Of 43,000 or so clones listed, approximately 92% were seen once; the top ten hold roughly 6%. Sequencing used PBMCs, obtained about 800 days after a first intestinal transplant, on the day of a second. The receptors were gathered from a human patient who received an intestinal transplant, so some T cells may come from the graft donor.

V gene TRBV5-8 combines with J gene TRBJ2-2; maybe TRBD2 (5 bases). The CDR3 length is 15 residues. With 4 bases removed from V and 5 bases from J, the gap between germline ends came to 15 bases. Germline assignment: CDR1 SGHTS and CDR2 YDEGEE. The chain's CDR3 is CASSSVGVGTGELFF. The CDR3, as DNA: TGTGCCAGCAGCAGTGTGGGAGTAGGGACCGGGGAGCTGTTTTTT.

This clone appeared a single time. This chain links TRBV19 with TRBJ2-1; tentatively, D is TRBD2 (5 bases). The CDR3 runs 13 residues. Trimming removed 10 bases at V and 5 bases at J, with 15 bases between. The germline gives CDR1 LNHDA, CDR2 SQIVND (reference sequence). CDR3 DNA sequence: TGTGCCACTGAGGGCTCCTCGAACAATGAGCAGTTCTTC. Its translation: CATEGSSNNEQFF.

The chain joins TRBV6-1 to TRBJ2-3; D unresolved. The CDR3 sequence is 14 residues long. Trimming removed 6 bases at V and 2 bases at J, with 12 bases between. CDR1 is MNHNS, CDR2 SASEGT, per germline. The CDR3 coding sequence is TGTGCCAGCAGACCGATGTGGGACACAGATACGCAGTATTTT. As protein: CASRPMWDTDTQYF.

This chain connects TRBV2 to TRBJ2-1, with 8 nucleotides matching TRBD2. Germline-derived CDR1 and CDR2 are SNHLY and FYNNEI. The V and J ends lost 0 bases and 5 bases, in that order; junction bases with no gene match: 9. This CDR3 spans 17 amino acids. The chain's CDR3 is CASSEARSGTHNNEQFF. The CDR3 region has the DNA TGTGCCAGCAGTGAAGCGCGTAGCGGGACCCATAACAATGAGCAGTTCTTC.

J is TRBJ1-1 and V is TRBV7-9, with a tentative D call TRBD1 (6 bases). Germline values: CDR1 SEHNR, CDR2 FQNEAQ (reference sequence). Trimming cost V 4 bases and J 1 base, with 19 bases left between them. This CDR3 has 17 residues. Written as DNA, the CDR3 is TGTGCCAGCAGCTCCGCGCATAGGACAGTGAAGAACACTGAAGCTTTCTTT. Translating gives CASSSAHRTVKNTEAFF. The entire variable domain, with the rest obtained from reference TRBV7-9 and TRBJ1-1, is as follows: DTGVSQNPRHKITKRGQNVTFRCDPISEHNRLYWYRQTLGQGPEFLTYFQNEAQLEKSRLLSDRFSAERPKGSFSTLEIQRTEQGDSAMYLCASSSAHRTVKNTEAFFGQGTRLTVV.

CDR3 sequence reads: CASSLDGGSTDTQYF. CDR3 in DNA: TGCGCCAGCAGCCTGGATGGGGGGAGTACCGATACGCAGTATTTT. This chain links TRBV5-1 with TRBJ2-3; maybe TRBD2 (6 bases). Trimming cost V 4 bases and J 6 bases, with 18 bases left between them. This CDR3 is built from 15 residues. Germline loops: CDR1 SGHRS, CDR2 YFSETQ.

The chain links TRBV18 to TRBJ1-5; D gene ambiguous. This CDR3 region has 14 residues. Germline-derived CDR1 and CDR2 are KGHSH and LQKENI. V lost 1 base and J 2 bases, leaving 6 bases between the germline ends. This chain's CDR3 is CASSPQVGNQPQHF. CDR3 in DNA: TGTGCCAGCTCACCACAGGTGGGCAATCAGCCCCAGCATTTT. The full variable domain, completed using reference TRBV18 and TRBJ1-5, is NAGVMQNPRHLVRRRGQEARLRCSPMKGHSHVYWYRQLPEEGLKFMVYLQKENIIDESGMPKERFSAEFPKEGPSILRIQQVVRGDSAAYFCASSPQVGNQPQHFGDGTRLSIL.

CDR3: CASSLGWDQPQHF. CDR3 nucleotides: TGTGCCAGCAGCTTAGGGTGGGATCAGCCCCAGCATTTT. The rearrangement uses TRBV13 and TRBJ1-5, with no clear D. This CDR3 region has 13 residues. Trimming left V 0 bases short and J 5 bases short, with 5 bases between. Germline CDR1 reads PRHDT; CDR2 reads FYEKMQ (reference sequence).